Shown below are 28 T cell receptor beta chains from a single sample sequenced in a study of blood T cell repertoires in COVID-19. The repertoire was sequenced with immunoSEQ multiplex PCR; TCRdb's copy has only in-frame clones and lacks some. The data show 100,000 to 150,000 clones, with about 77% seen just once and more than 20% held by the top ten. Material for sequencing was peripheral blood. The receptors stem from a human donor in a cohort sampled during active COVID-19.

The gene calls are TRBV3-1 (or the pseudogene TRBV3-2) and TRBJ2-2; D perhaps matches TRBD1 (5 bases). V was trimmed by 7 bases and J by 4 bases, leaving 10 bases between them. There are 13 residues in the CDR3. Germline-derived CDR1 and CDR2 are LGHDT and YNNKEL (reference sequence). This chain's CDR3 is CASTQTATGELFF. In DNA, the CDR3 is TGTGCCAGCACCCAGACAGCCACCGGGGAGCTGTTTTTT.

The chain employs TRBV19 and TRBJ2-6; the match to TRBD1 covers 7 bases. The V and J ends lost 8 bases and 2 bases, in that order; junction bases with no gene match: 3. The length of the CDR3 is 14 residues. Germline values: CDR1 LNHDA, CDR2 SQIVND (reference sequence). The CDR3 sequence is CASSQGAGANVLTF. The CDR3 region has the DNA TGTGCCAGTTCGCAGGGGGCTGGGGCCAACGTCCTGACTTTC.

CDR3 sequence: CASSSPRGTGGIGNYGYTF. CDR3 DNA: TGTGCCAGCAGCTCCCCTCGGGGGACAGGGGGCATTGGGAACTATGGCTACACCTTC. The rearrangement links TRBV7-9 to TRBJ1-2; 12 nucleotides agree with TRBD1. Germline V gene sequence: CDR1 SEHNR, CDR2 FQNEAQ (reference sequence). The CDR3 consists of 19 residues. The V segment lost 4 bases and the J segment 2 bases; nucleotides outside the gene matches: 14.

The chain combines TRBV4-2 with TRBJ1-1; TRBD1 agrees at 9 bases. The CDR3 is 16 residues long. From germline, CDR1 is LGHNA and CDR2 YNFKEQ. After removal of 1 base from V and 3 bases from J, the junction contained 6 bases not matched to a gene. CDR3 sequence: CASSQAPTGGDTEAFF. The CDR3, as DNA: TGTGCCAGCAGCCAAGCCCCGACAGGGGGGGACACTGAAGCTTTCTTT.

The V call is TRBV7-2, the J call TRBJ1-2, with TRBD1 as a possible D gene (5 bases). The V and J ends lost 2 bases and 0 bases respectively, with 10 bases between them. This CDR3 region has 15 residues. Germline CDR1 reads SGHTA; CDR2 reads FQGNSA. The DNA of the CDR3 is TGTGCCAGCAGCTTATGGGGGGAGACTAACTATGGCTACACCTTC. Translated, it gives CASSLWGETNYGYTF.

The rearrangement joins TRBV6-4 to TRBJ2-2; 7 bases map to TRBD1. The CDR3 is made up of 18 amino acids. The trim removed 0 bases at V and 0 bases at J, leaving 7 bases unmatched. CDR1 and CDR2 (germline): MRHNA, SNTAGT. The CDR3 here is CASSDSKTGPTNTGELFF. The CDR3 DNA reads TGTGCCAGCAGTGACTCTAAGACAGGGCCTACGAACACCGGGGAGCTGTTTTTT.

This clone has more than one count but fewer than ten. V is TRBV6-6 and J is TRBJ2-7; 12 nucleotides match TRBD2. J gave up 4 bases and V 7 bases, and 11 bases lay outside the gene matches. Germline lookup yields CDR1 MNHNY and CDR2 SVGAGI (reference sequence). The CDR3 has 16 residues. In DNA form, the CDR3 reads TGTGCCAGCACCTCGAGACTAGCGGGAGTACAATACGAGCAGTACTTC. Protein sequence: CASTSRLAGVQYEQYF.

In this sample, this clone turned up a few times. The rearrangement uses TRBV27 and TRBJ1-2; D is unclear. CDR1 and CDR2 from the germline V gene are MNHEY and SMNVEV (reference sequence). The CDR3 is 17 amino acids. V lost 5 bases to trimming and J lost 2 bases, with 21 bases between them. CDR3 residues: CASSRNHPGEGNYGYTF. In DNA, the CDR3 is TGTGCCAGCAGTCGAAATCACCCCGGTGAGGGAAACTATGGCTACACCTTC.

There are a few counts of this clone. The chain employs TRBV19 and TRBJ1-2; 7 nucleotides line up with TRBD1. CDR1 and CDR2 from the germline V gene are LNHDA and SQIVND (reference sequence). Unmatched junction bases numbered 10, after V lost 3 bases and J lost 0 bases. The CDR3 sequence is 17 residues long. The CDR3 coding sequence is TGTGCCAGTAGTATCAGACGACAGGGCACATCTAACTATGGCTACACCTTC. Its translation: CASSIRRQGTSNYGYTF. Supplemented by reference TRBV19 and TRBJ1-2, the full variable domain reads DGGITQSPKYLFRKEGQNVTLSCEQNLNHDAMYWYRQDPGQGLRLIYYSQIVNDFQKGDIAEGYSVSREKKESFPLTVTSAQKNPTAFYLCASSIRRQGTSNYGYTFGSGTRLTVV.

In DNA form, the CDR3 reads TGCGCCAGCAGCCAAGATAGGCTAGCGGGAGGGCCTGGGACCGGGGAGCTGTTTTTT. Its translation is CASSQDRLAGGPGTGELFF. J is TRBJ2-2 and V is TRBV4-3; the match to TRBD2 covers 12 bases. V lost 0 bases and J lost 5; bases outside the gene matches: 10. CDR3 length equals 19 residues. CDR1 LGHNA and CDR2 YSLEER come from the germline V gene.

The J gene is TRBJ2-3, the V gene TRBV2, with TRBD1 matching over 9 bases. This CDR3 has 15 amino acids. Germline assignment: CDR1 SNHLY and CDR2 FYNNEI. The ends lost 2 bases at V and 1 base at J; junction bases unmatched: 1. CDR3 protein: CASSEWDRGTDTQYF. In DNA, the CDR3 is TGTGCCAGCAGTGAATGGGACAGGGGCACAGATACGCAGTATTTT.

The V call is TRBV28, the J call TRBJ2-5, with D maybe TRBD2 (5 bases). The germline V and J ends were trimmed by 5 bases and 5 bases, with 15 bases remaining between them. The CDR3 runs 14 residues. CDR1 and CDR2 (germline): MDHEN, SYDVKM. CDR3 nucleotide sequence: TGTGCCAGCAGTCAGACCCTCGGCGGGGAGACCCAGTACTTC. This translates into CASSQTLGGETQYF.

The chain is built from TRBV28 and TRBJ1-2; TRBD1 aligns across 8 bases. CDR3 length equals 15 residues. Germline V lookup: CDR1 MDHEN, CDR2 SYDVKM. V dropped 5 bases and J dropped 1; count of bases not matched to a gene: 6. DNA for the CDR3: TGTGCCAGCAGTGGACAGGGAAACCGTAACTATGGCTACACCTTC. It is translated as CASSGQGNRNYGYTF.

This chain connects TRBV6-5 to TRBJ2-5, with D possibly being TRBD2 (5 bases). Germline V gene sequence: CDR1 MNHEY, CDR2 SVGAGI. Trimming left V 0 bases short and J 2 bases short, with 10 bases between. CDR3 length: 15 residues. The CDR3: CASSYSVPGQETQYF. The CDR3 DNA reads TGTGCCAGCAGTTACTCGGTGCCGGGACAAGAGACCCAGTACTTC.

CDR3 region: CASSDFPPGSEQFF. CDR3 coding DNA: TGTGCCAGCAGTGACTTTCCGCCCGGGAGCGAGCAGTTCTTC. The chain combines TRBV6-4 with TRBJ2-1; possibly TRBD2 for D (6 bases). The germline V and J ends were trimmed by 1 base and 10 bases, with 14 bases remaining between them. The CDR3 has 14 residues. The germline gives CDR1 MRHNA, CDR2 SNTAGT.

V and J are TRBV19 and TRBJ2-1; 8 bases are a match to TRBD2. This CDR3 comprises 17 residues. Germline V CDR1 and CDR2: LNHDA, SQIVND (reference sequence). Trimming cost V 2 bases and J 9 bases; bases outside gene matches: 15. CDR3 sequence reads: CASSISRPSGSLVEQFF. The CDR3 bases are TGTGCCAGTAGTATAAGTCGGCCCAGCGGGAGTCTGGTTGAGCAGTTCTTC.

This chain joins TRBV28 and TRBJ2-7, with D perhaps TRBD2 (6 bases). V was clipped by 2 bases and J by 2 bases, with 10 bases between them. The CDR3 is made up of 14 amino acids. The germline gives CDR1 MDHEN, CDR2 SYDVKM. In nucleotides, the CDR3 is TGTGCCAGCAGTTTAGCGGGGCCCACCTACGAGCAGTACTTC. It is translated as CASSLAGPTYEQYF.

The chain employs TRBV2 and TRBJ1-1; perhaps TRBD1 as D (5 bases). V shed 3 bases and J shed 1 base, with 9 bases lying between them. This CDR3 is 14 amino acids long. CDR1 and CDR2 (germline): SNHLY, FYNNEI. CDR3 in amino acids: CASSEQGPNTEAFF. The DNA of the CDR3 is TGTGCCAGCAGTGAGCAGGGCCCGAACACTGAAGCTTTCTTT. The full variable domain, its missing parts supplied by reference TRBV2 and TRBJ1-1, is EPEVTQTPSHQVTQMGQEVILRCVPISNHLYFYWYRQILGQKVEFLVSFYNNEISEKSEIFDDQFSVERPDGSNFTLKIRSTKLEDSAMYFCASSEQGPNTEAFFGQGTRLTVV.

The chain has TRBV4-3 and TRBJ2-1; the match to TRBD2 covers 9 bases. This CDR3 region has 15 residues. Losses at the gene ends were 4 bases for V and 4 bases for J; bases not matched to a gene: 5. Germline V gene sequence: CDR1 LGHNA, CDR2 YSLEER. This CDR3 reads CASSRATSGYNEQFF. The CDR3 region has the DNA TGCGCCAGCAGCCGGGCGACTAGCGGATACAATGAGCAGTTCTTC.

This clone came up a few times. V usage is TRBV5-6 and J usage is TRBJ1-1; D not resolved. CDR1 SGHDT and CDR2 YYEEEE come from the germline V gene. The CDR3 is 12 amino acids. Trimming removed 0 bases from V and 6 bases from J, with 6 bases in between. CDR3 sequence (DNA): TGTGCCAGCAGCTTGGGGCGGCCTGAAGCTTTCTTT. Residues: CASSLGRPEAFF.

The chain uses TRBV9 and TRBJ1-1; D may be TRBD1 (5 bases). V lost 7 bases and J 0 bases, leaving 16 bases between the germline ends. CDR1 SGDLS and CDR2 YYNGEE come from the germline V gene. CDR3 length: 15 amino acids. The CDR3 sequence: CASSVAGNMNTEAFF. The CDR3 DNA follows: TGTGCCAGCTCGGTGGCAGGGAACATGAACACTGAAGCTTTCTTT.

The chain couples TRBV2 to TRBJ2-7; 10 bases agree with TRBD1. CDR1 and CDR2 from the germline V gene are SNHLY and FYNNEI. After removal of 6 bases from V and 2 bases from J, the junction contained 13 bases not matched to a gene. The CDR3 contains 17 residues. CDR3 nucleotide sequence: TGTGCCAGCAGACCCCGAGGAGGGACAGGGGACACCTACGAGCAGTACTTC. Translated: CASRPRGGTGDTYEQYF.

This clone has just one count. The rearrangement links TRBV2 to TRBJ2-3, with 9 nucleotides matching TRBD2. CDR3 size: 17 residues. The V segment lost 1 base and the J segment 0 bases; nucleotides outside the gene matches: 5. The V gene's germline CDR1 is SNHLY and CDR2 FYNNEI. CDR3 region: CASSEVSSGTSTDTQYF. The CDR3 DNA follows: TGTGCCAGCAGTGAAGTGTCTAGCGGGACGAGCACAGATACGCAGTATTTT.

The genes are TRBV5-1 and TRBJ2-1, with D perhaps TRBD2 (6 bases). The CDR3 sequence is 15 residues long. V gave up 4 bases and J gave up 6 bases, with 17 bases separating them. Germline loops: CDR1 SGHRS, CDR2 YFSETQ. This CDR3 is CASSPPPGTSNEQFF. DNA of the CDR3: TGCGCCAGCAGCCCCCCCCCTGGGACTTCCAATGAGCAGTTCTTC.

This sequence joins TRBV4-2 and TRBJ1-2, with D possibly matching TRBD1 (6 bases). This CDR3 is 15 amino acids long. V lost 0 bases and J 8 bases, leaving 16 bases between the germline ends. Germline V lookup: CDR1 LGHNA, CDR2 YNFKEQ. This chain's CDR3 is CASSQDAMGRGGYTF. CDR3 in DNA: TGTGCCAGCAGCCAAGATGCGATGGGCAGGGGCGGCTACACCTTC.

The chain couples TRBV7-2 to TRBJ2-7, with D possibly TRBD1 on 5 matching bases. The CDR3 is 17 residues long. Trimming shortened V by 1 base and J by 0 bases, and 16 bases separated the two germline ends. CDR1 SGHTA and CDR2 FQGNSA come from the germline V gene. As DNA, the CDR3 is TGTGCCAGCAGCTTAGGTATTTGGGGCACGAGCTCCTACGAGCAGTACTTC. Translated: CASSLGIWGTSSYEQYF.

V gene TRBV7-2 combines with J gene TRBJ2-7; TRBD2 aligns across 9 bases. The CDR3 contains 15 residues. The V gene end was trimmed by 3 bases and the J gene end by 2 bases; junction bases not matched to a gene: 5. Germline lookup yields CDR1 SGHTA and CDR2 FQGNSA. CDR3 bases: TGTGCCAGCAGCTTTGCGGCGGGGGGGACCTACGAGCAGTACTTC. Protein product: CASSFAAGGTYEQYF.

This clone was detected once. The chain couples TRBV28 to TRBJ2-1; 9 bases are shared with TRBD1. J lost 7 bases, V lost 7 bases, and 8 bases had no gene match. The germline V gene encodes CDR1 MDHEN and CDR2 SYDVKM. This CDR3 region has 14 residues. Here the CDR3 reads CASNWGDRGNEQFF. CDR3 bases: TGTGCCAGCAACTGGGGAGACAGGGGGAATGAGCAGTTCTTC.